This entry describes one T cell receptor beta chain. These data originate in a study of blood T cell repertoires in COVID-19. As for the study in general: Both acute and convalescent COVID-19 samples were obtained from the United States, Italy and Spain. Nucleic acid was either cDNA or gDNA, and it came from T cells, B-cell-depleted T cells, or PBMCs.

Clones were read by immunoSEQ multiplex PCR, and TCRdb kept only the in-frame ones, dropping some. The sample holds 180,000 or so clones, about 80% seen once. V lost 5 bases and J lost 6; bases outside the gene matches: 4. The germline V gene has CDR1 SGDLS and CDR2 YYNGEE. This CDR3 spans 12 amino acids. Adults between roughly 18 and 95 years of age took part from 20 to 25 US areas. Clinical history as reported by participants underpinned cohort assignment. V usage is TRBV9 and J usage is TRBJ2-7, with TRBD1 identical over 8 bases. Source material: PBMCs or T cells enriched from blood (not recorded which). This clonotype originated in a man aged 50 to 59 who had recovered from COVID-19. CDR3 DNA: TGTGCCAGCAGTCGGACAGGGAGCGAGCAGTACTTC. Residues: CASSRTGSEQYF.